This TCR beta chain came from a study of PD-1 blockade in classical Hodgkin lymphoma. Here immunoSEQ multiplex PCR was the method, and the copy in TCRdb shows in-frame clones only, minus some. The sample lists roughly 31,000 clones, roughly 90% occurring once. Study-level findings and limits: What drove the repertoire differences, possibly disease activity or prior therapy, has not been defined.

The V end was cut by 0 bases, the J end by 4 bases, with 9 bases between. The CDR3 consists of 14 residues. Germline values: CDR1 MGHRA, CDR2 YSYEKL. Stated time point: newly diagnosed, previously untreated cHL patient sample. Thawed PBMCs yielded CD4+ T cells through magnetic negative selection. A single count supports this clone. Its antigen is as yet unknown. The chain is built from TRBV4-1 and TRBJ1-2, with D perhaps TRBD1 (6 bases). The receptor was derived from a human donor with classical Hodgkin lymphoma. Source material: CD4+ T cells from blood. The CDR3 here is CASSQERQAYGYTF. The CDR3 region has the DNA TGCGCCAGCAGCCAAGAAAGACAGGCCTATGGCTACACCTTC.